This T cell receptor (beta chain) was sequenced in a study of shared clonotypes between healthy human individuals. Findings and caveats of the study: The low donor count limited represented genetic and exposure-history diversity. Clonotypes shared by all four donors outscored non-shared clonotypes in generation probability.

CDR3 length: 13 residues. V shed 4 bases and J shed 3 bases, with 11 bases lying between them. Germline V gene sequence: CDR1 SGHDT, CDR2 YYEEEE. As regards this clone: Antigen: not known.

The naive CD8 subset, CD45RO-negative cells positively selected for CCR7, excluded terminally differentiated effector memory CD45RA+ cells. Some clones are missing from TCRdb's copy, which holds only in-frame ones; the method was immunoSEQ multiplex PCR. The sample holds roughly 650,000 clones, 90% to 97% seen once. This clonotype was sampled from a woman aged 30 to 39 in good health. The material sequenced was naive CD8+ T cells sorted from blood. The V and J genes are TRBV5-6 and TRBJ2-7; D assignment may be TRBD1 or TRBD2 (5 bases each). CDR3 region: CASSTGTNYEQYF. The CDR3 coding sequence is TGTGCCAGCAGCACCGGGACGAACTACGAGCAGTACTTC.